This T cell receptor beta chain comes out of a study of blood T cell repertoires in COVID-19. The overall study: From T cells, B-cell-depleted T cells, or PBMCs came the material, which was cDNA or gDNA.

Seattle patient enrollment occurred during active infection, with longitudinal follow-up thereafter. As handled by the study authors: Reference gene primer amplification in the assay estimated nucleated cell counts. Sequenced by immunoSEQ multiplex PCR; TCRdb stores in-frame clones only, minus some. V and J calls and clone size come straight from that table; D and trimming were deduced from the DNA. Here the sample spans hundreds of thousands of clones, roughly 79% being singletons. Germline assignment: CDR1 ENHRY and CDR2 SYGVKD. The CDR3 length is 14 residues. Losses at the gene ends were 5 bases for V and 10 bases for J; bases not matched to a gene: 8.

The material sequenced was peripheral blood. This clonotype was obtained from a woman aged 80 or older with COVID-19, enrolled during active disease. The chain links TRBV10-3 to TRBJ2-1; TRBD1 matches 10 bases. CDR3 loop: CAISPGTGEEEQFF. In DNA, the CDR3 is TGTGCCATCAGTCCCGGGACAGGGGAGGAAGAGCAGTTCTTC.